This entry is about one T cell receptor beta chain. Its antigen is not known. One end of the junction varies from germline; a read error may be responsible. Germline CDR1 LGHNA, CDR2 YNFKEQ. The CDR3 extends over 16 amino acids. This specimen belongs to a study of blood T cells in healthy people across ages. It was with a sample-barcoded 5' primer and a J-beta primer mix that a second PCR of about 7 to 12 cycles was run. TCRdb itself ran the 5' RACE reads through MiXCR, one entry per CDR3 protein. The sample consists of 1.5 million to 2 million distinct CDR3 sequences, 25% to 30% of them appearing once. Study conclusions and caveats: Diversity was estimated from one million T cells, and these estimates were considered underestimates.

This TCR came from a woman in her 30s in good health. Sequencing used blood. The chain is built from TRBV4-2 and TRBJ2-7, with TRBD1 matching over 7 bases. The J call is in doubt because the DNA end fits TRBJ2-5 better. DNA for the CDR3: TGTGCCGGCAGCCAAGAATATAGGGGGCGCGATGAGACCCAGTACTTC. Translating gives CAGSQEYRGRDETQYF.